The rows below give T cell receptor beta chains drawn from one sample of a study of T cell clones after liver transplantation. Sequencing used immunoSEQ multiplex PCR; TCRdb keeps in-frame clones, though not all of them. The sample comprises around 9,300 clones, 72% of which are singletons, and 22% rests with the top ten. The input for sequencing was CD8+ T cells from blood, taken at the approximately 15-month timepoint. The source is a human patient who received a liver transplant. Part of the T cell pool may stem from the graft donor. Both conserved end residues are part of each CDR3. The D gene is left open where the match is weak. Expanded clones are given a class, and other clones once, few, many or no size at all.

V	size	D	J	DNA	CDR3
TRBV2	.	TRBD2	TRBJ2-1	TGTGCCAGCAGTGAAGAACAGCGGGGGGGCGAAGAGCAGTTCTTC	CASSEEQRGGEEQFF
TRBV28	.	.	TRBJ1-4	TGTGCCAGCAGTTCCCTGAGTACAGGGCCGGAAAAACTGTTTTTT	CASSSLSTGPEKLFF
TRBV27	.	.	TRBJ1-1	TGTGCCAGCAGTCATCGGGACCGTGAAGCTTTCTTT	CASSHRDREAFF
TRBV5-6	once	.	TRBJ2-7	TGTGCCAGCAGCCCCCCTAATGCGGGAAACGAGCAGTACTTC	CASSPPNAGNEQYF
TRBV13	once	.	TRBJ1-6	TGTGCCAGCAGCTTAGGCCGGCAGGGATGGTCACCCCTCCACTTT	CASSLGRQGWSPLHF
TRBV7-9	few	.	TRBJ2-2	TGTGCCAGCAGCACCAATGGGTTTTTAACCGGGGAGCTGTTTTTT	CASSTNGFLTGELFF
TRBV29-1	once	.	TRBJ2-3	TGCAGCGTTGACCGGGCAGCCACAGATACGCAGTATTTT	CSVDRAATDTQYF
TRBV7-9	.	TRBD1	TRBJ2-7	TGTGCCAGCAGCTCAAATACCCCACGACAGGGCTACGAGCAGTACTTC	CASSSNTPRQGYEQYF
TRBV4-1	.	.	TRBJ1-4	TGCGCCAGCAGCCAAGAAATGGGGGCAACTAATGAAAAACTGTTTTTT	CASSQEMGATNEKLFF
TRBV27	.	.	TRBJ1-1	TGTGCCAGCAGTTTCCAGGGATTGTACACTGAAGCTTTCTTT	CASSFQGLYTEAFF
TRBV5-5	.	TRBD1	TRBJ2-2	TGTGCCAGCAGCTTTGGGGACAGACACACCGGGGAGCTGTTTTTT	CASSFGDRHTGELFF
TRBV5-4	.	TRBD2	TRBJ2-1	TGTGCCAGCAGCTTGGGAGCGGGGGGCAATGAGCAGTTCTTC	CASSLGAGGNEQFF
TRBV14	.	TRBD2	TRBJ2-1	TGTGCCAGCAGCCAAGGAGCGGGGAGACTCTACAATGAGCAGTTCTTC	CASSQGAGRLYNEQFF
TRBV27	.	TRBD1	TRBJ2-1	TGTGCCAGCACCGGACAGGGGGCGCGGTATGAGCAGTTCTTC	CASTGQGARYEQFF
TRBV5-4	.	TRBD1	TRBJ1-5	TGTGCCAGCAGCTTGGGGGGGACAGCCCACCCGGCCCAGCATTTT	CASSLGGTAHPAQHF
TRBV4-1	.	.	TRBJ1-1	TGCGCCAGCAGCCTAGACGTCGGCGGGAACACTGAAGCTTTCTTT	CASSLDVGGNTEAFF
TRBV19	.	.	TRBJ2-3	TGTGCCAGTAGTATGAGGGGACAGCGGGTCACAGATACGCAGTATTTT	CASSMRGQRVTDTQYF
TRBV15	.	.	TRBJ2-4	TGTGCCACCAGCAGAGATCTGGTGACAGAACTAGCCAAAAACATTCAGTACTTC	CATSRDLVTELAKNIQYF
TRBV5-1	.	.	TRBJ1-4	TGCGCCAGCAGCTTCCAGGCCAGGGAAACAACTAATGAAAAACTGTTTTTT	CASSFQARETTNEKLFF
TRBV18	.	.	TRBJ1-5	TGTGCCAGCTCACCTTACTCTGTTACCGAGGGATATAGCAATCAGCCCCAGCATTTT	CASSPYSVTEGYSNQPQHF
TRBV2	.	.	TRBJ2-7	TGTGCCAGCAGTGAAGGAGGGGATTCGTCCTACGAGCAGTACTTC	CASSEGGDSSYEQYF
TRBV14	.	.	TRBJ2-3	TGTGCCAGCAGAGGGGGGGGCACAGATACGCAGTATTTT	CASRGGGTDTQYF
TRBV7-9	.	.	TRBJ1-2	TGTGCCAGCAGCCTATCCGGGACGGCTGACTATGGCTACACCTTC	CASSLSGTADYGYTF
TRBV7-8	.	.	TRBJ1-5	TGTGCCAGCAGCTTAAACGTGGACAGCAGGCAGCCCCAGCATTTT	CASSLNVDSRQPQHF
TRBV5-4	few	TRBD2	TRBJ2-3	TGTGCCAGCAGCCTTAGCGGGGCCTCGATTAATACGCAGTATTTT	CASSLSGASINTQYF
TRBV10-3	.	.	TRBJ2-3	TGTGCCATCAGTGAGTCGAAGCTCGTCACAGATACGCAGTATTTT	CAISESKLVTDTQYF
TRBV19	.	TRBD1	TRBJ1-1	TGTGTCAGTAGTATAGGGACAGGGGGAATCACTGAAGCTTTCTTT	CVSSIGTGGITEAFF
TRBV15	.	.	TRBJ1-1	TGTGCCACCAGCAGAGACCAGGGTTTGGCCACTGAAGCTTTCTTT	CATSRDQGLATEAFF
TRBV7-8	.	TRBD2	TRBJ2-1	TGTGCCAGCAGCCGCGGGAGCGGCTACAATGAGCAGTTCTTC	CASSRGSGYNEQFF
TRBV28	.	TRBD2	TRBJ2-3	TGTGCCAGCAGCGCAGCTGGCGGGGGGCCCACAGATACGCAGTATTTT	CASSAAGGGPTDTQYF
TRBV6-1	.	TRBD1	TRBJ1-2	TGTGCCAGCAGTGAAGCCATTATTTCGACAGGGACAAACTATGGCTACACCTTC	CASSEAIISTGTNYGYTF
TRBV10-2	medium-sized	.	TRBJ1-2	TGCGCCAGCAGTGAACATTCGACAGTCAACTATGGCTACACCTTC	CASSEHSTVNYGYTF
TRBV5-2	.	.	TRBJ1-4	TGTGCCAGCAGTTCCTGGGGGGAGGGCGAAAAACTGTTTTTT	CASSSWGEGEKLFF
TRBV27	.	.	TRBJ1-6	TGTGCCAGCAGTTTAGGGGTCAATAATTCACCCCTCCACTTT	CASSLGVNNSPLHF
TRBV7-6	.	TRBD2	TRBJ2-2	TGTGCCAGCAGCTTATTATCACGGGAGGTTAGCACCGGGGAGCTGTTTTTT	CASSLLSREVSTGELFF
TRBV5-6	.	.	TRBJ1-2	TGTGCCAGCAGCCCCACAGGGTGGGGCTACACCTTC	CASSPTGWGYTF
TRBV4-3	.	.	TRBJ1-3	TGCGCCAGCAGCCAAGATTCCGGAAACACCATATATTTT	CASSQDSGNTIYF
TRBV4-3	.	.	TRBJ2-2	TGCGCCAGCAGCCCGCAGGGATTGGGGAACACCGGGGAGCTGTTTTTT	CASSPQGLGNTGELFF
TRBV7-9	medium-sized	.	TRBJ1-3	TGTGCCAGCAGCTTAGTAACAGGTGGAAACACCATATATTTT	CASSLVTGGNTIYF
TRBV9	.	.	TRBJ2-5	TGTGCCAGCAGCGAACAAGTTGCCGAGGCTGAGACCCAGTACTTC	CASSEQVAEAETQYF
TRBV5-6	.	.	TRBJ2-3	TGTGCCAGCAGCCCCTGGGACGGTAGCACAGATACGCAGTATTTT	CASSPWDGSTDTQYF
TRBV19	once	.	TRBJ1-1	TGTGCCAGTAGTATGTGGGGACTTGAAGCTTTCTTT	CASSMWGLEAFF
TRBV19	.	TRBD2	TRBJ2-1	TGTGCCAGTAGTAGGTATGGACTAGCGGGAAACAATGAGCAGTTCTTC	CASSRYGLAGNNEQFF
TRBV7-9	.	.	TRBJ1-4	TGTGCCAGCAGCGCCCAGTGGGCAAATGAAAAACTGTTTTTT	CASSAQWANEKLFF
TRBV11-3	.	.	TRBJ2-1	TGTGCCAGCAGCTCCCGCTCGGGTTCCTACAATGAGCAGTTCTTC	CASSSRSGSYNEQFF
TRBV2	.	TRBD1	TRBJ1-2	TGTGCCAGCAGTTCCCGGGACAGGGGTCGTGGCTACACCTTC	CASSSRDRGRGYTF
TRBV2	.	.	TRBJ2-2	TGTGCCAGCAGTACCAGGGATTTGTTGAACACCGGGGAGCTGTTTTTT	CASSTRDLLNTGELFF
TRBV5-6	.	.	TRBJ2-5	TGTGCCAGCAGCTTACCGGGACTGCCGCCCGCGTCCCAAGAGACCCAGTACTTC	CASSLPGLPPASQETQYF
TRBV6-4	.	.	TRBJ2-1	TGTGCCAGCAGTGACTCGGACAACAATGAGCAGTTCTTC	CASSDSDNNEQFF
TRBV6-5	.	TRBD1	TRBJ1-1	TGTGCCAGCAAATTGGACAGGGGAAACACTGAAGCTTTCTTT	CASKLDRGNTEAFF
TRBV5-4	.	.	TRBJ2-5	TGTGCCAGCAGCTTGGGACGGGTTCAAGAGACCCAGTACTTC	CASSLGRVQETQYF